The TCR beta chain described here comes from a study of T cell responses to AZD1222 COVID-19 vaccine. General observations from the study: No repertoire was sampled before or during the peak T cell response, only after it. Spike-specific TCRs gained breadth and depth after people received two AZD1222 doses.

Here immunoSEQ multiplex PCR was the method, and the copy in TCRdb shows in-frame clones only, minus some. Of tens of thousands of clones listed, about 87% are singletons. As for this clone: Its matching antigen is unknown.

V lost 0 bases, J lost 3 bases, and 9 bases lay in between. The CDR3 has 15 amino acids. The V gene's germline CDR1 is MNHEY and CDR2 SVGEGT. Material: peripheral blood, obtained on day 0 of AZD1222 vaccination. This clonotype originated in an adult in good health. The chain links TRBV6-2 or TRBV6-3 to TRBJ1-5; D is perhaps TRBD1 (5 bases). The CDR3 region is CASSYSQTANQPQHF. CDR3 DNA sequence: TGTGCCAGCAGTTACTCGCAGACAGCCAATCAGCCCCAGCATTTT.